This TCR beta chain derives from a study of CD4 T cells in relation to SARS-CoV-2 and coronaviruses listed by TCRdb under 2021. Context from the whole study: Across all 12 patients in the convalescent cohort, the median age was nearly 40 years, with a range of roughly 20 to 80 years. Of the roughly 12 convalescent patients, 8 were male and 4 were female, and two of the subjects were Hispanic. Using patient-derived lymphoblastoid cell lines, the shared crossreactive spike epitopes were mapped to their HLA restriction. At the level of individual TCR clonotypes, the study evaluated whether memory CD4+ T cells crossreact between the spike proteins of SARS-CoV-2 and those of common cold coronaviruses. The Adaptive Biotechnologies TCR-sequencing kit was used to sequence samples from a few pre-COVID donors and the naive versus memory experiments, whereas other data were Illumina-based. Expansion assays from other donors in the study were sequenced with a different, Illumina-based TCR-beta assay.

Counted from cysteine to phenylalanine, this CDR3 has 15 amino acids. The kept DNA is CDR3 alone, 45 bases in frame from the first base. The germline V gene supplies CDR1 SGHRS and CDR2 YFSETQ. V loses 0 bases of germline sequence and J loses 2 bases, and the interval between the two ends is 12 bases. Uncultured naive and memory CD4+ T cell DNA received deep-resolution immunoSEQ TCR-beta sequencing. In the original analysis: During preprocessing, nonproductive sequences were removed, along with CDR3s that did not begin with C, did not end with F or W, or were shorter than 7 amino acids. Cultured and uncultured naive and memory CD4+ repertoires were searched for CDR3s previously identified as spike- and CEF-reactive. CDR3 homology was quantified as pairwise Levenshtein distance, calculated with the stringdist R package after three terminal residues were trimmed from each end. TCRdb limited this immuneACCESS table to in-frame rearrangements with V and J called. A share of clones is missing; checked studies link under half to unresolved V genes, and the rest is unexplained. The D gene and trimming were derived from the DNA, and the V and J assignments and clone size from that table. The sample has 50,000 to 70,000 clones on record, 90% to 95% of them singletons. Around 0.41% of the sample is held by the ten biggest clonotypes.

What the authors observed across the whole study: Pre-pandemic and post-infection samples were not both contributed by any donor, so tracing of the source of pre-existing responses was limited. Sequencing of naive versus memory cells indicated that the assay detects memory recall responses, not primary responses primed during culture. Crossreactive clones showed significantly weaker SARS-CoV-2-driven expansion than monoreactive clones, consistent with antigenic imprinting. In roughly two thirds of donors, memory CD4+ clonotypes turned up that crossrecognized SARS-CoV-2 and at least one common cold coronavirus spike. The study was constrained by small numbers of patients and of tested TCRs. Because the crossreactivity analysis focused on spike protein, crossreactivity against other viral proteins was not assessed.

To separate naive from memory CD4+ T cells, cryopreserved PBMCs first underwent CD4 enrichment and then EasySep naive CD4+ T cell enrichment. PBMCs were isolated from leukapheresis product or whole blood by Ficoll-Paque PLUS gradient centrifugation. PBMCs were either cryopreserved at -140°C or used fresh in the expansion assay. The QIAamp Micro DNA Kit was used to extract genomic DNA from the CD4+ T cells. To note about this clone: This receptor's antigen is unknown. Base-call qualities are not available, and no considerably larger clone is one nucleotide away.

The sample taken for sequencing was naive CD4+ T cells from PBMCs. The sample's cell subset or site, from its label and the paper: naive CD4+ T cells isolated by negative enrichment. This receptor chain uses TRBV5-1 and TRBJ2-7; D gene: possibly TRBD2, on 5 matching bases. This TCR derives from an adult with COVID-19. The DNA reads TGCGCCAGCAGCTTGGCACTAGATCTCACCTACGAGCAGTACTTC. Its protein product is CASSLALDLTYEQYF.